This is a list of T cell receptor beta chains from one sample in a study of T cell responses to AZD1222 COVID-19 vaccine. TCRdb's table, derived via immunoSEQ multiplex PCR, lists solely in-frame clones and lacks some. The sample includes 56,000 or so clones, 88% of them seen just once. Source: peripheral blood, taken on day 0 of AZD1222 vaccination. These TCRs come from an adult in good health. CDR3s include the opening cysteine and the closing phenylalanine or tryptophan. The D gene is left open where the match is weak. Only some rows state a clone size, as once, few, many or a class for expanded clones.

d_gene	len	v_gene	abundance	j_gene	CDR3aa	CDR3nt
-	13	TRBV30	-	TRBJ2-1	CAWSKIWGNEQFF	TGTGCCTGGAGCAAAATATGGGGAAATGAGCAGTTCTTC
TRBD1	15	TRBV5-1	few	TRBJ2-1	CASSFGDSSYNEQFF	TGCGCCAGCAGCTTTGGGGACAGCTCCTACAATGAGCAGTTCTTC
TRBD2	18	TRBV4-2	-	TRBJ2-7	CASSQDGTSGRAGNEQYF	TGTGCCAGCAGCCAAGACGGGACTAGCGGGAGGGCCGGGAACGAGCAGTACTTC
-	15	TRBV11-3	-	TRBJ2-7	CASSPTLDHGHEQYF	TGTGCCAGCAGCCCAACTCTCGACCACGGCCACGAGCAGTACTTC
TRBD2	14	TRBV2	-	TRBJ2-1	CASSPGTRAIEQFF	TGTGCCAGCAGTCCCGGGACTAGGGCGATTGAGCAGTTCTTC
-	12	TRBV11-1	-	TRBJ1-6	CASSLGNSPLHF	TGTGCCAGCAGCTTGGGGAATTCACCCCTCCACTTT
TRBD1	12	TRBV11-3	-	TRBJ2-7	CASSQTGYEQYF	TGTGCCAGCAGCCAGACAGGGTACGAGCAGTACTTC
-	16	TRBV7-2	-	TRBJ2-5	CASSLSPPGTQETQYF	TGTGCCAGCAGCCTTTCCCCTCCAGGGACCCAAGAGACCCAGTACTTC
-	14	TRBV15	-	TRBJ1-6	CATSRAISNSPLHF	TGTGCCACCAGCAGAGCGATCAGCAATTCACCCCTCCACTTT
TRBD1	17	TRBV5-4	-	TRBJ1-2	CASSFPGTGSRGGGYTF	TGTGCCAGCAGCTTCCCGGGGACAGGGTCTCGGGGAGGTGGCTACACCTTC
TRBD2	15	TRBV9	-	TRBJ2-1	CASSVALLAGGEQFF	TGTGCCAGCAGCGTAGCTTTACTAGCGGGAGGTGAGCAGTTCTTC
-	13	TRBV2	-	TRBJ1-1	CASGVTLNTEAFF	TGTGCCAGCGGGGTGACCCTGAACACTGAAGCTTTCTTT
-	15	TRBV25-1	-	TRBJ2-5	CASSEYGQRQETQYF	TGTGCCAGCAGTGAATATGGACAGCGCCAAGAGACCCAGTACTTC
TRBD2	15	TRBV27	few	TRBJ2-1	CASRGLAGAISEQFF	TGTGCCAGCAGAGGACTAGCGGGAGCAATTTCAGAGCAGTTCTTC
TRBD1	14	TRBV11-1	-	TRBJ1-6	CASSRDRLNSPLHF	TGTGCCAGCAGCAGGGACAGGCTCAATTCACCCCTCCACTTT
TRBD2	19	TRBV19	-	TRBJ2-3	CASSRGLAGDVPSTDTQYF	TGTGCCAGTAGTAGGGGACTAGCGGGAGACGTCCCGAGCACAGATACGCAGTATTTT
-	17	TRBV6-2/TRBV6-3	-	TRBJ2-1	CASSSSAVTSLLSEQFF	TGTGCCAGCAGTTCTTCAGCCGTGACTAGTCTTTTATCCGAGCAGTTCTTC
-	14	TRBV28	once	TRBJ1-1	CASSLIQLNTEAFF	TGTGCCAGCAGTTTGATTCAGCTAAACACTGAAGCTTTCTTT
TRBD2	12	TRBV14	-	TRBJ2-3	CASSLAGETQYF	TGTGCCAGCAGCCTAGCGGGAGAAACGCAGTATTTT
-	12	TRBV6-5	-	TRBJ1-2	CASGLSNYGYTF	TGTGCCAGCGGGCTCAGTAACTATGGCTACACCTTC
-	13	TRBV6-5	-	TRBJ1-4	CASSRQGPKGLFF	TGTGCCAGCTCGCGGCAGGGGCCAAAGGGACTGTTTTTT
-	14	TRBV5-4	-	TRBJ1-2	CASSLAGEGYGYTF	TGTGCCAGCAGCTTGGCTGGGGAGGGCTATGGCTACACCTTC
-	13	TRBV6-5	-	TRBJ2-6	CASFKSGANVLTF	TGTGCCAGCTTCAAGTCCGGGGCCAACGTCCTGACTTTC
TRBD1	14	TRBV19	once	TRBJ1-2	CASSPTGEFYGYTF	TGTGCCAGTAGCCCCACAGGGGAATTTTATGGCTACACCTTC
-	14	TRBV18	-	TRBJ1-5	CASSPTGTDQPQHF	TGTGCCAGCTCACCTACAGGGACCGATCAGCCCCAGCATTTT